Following are 22 T cell receptor beta chains from one sample sequenced in a study of tumor-infiltrating lymphocytes in primary liver carcinoma. The template, 450 to 650 ng total RNA, yielded TCR beta cDNA made with a constant-region primer. Generation of the TCR beta libraries relied on three nested multiplex PCR rounds using slightly modified ARM-PCR. A C-beta reverse primer was combined with TRBV1-TRBV30 forward primers in the first two PCR rounds, and each round had approximately 10 cycles. TCRdb analysed the multiplex PCR reads with MiXCR anew, one entry per CDR3 protein. The repertoire holds roughly 80,000 distinct CDR3 sequences, with 60% to 80% as singletons. Taking about 18-30 mg of unsorted bulk tissue, the authors co-extracted RNA and DNA. The specimen sequenced was liver tumor tissue from sampling region 4. Subset: tumor region T4, right-lateral pole. Receptor source: a woman in her sixties with primary liver carcinoma and hepatitis B virus infection.

Worth noting for this clonotype: The junction departs from germline at one end; a sequencing error may be responsible. The chain employs TRBV6-1 and TRBJ2-5; unclear D gene. Germline V lookup: CDR1 MNHNS, CDR2 SASEGT. This CDR3 is 13 amino acids long. The CDR3 DNA is TGTGGCAGCAACCCGACGGTCCATGAGACCCAGTACTTC. It is translated as CGSNPTVHETQYF.

This rearrangement joins TRBV5-1 to TRBJ1-1, with TRBD1 identical over 8 bases. V trimming: 3 bases; J trimming: 12 bases; junction bases outside the gene matches: 16. The CDR3 has 15 residues. Germline CDR1 and CDR2: SGHRS and YFSETQ. CDR3 region: CASSSDRGVGTDTFF. The CDR3 nucleotides read TGCGCCAGCAGCTCTGACAGGGGAGTGGGGACTGATACTTTCTTT.

This clonotype appeared a single time. No conserved phenylalanine or tryptophan ends this CDR3, so it is likely a read error. The chain employs TRBV12-3 or TRBV12-4 and TRBJ1-1, with D unresolved. The length of the CDR3 is 14 residues. The germline V and J ends were trimmed by 7 bases and 5 bases, with 17 bases remaining between them. The CDR3, as DNA: TGTGCCAGCACCTACCAGCACCCGAAAACTGAAGCTTTCTCT. Amino acid sequence: CASTYQHPKTEAFS.

As concerns this clonotype: The CDR3 does not close with the conserved phenylalanine or tryptophan, likely indicating a read error. The chain joins TRBV11-2 to TRBJ2-3; weak D call: TRBD2 (5 bases). Between the trimmed V and J ends, which lost 3 bases and 2 bases, there was a span of 18 bases. CDR1 SGHAT and CDR2 FQNNGV come from the germline V gene. The CDR3 runs to 17 residues. This CDR3 reads CASSLAMGRRNTDTQYL. For the CDR3, the DNA is TGTGCCAGCAGCTTGGCAATGGGGAGAAGGAACACAGATACGCAGTATTTA.

J is TRBJ1-5 and V is TRBV4-1, with D unclear. The CDR3 is 15 residues long. Germline V gene lookup returns CDR1 MGHRA and CDR2 YSYEKL. Deletions cut 3 bases from V and 1 base from J, with 10 bases between. The DNA for the CDR3 is TGCGCCAGCAGCCACGTGCGGTGGAGCAATCAGCCCCAGCATTTT. Its translation: CASSHVRWSNQPQHF.

This clonotype was detected many times. This rearrangement joins TRBV7-9 to TRBJ1-2; the match to TRBD1 covers 12 bases. V shed 7 bases, J shed 8 bases, and the junction held 11 bases outside the gene matches. Germline V gene lookup returns CDR1 SEHNR and CDR2 FQNEAQ (reference sequence). The length of the CDR3 is 15 residues. The CDR3: CASTGRGQGAYGYTF. The CDR3 bases are TGTGCCAGCACCGGTAGGGGACAGGGGGCTTACGGCTACACCTTC.

In regard to this clonotype: One junction end disagrees with the germline gene, perhaps due to a read error. The chain couples TRBV11-2 to TRBJ2-2, with D hard to call. The V gene's germline CDR1 is SGHAT and CDR2 FQNNGV. CDR3 length: 13 residues. The CDR3 spells CAGSLDRIGKLFF. The CDR3 nucleotides read TGTGCCGGCAGCTTAGATAGGATTGGGAAGCTGTTTTTT.

The chain carries TRBV7-8 and TRBJ2-1; tentatively, D is TRBD2 (6 bases). Trimming pared 1 base from V and 8 bases from J, leaving 18 bases between. This CDR3 has 16 amino acids. CDR1 is SGHVS, CDR2 FQNEAQ, per germline. The CDR3 loop reads CASSLVSRREYYEQFF. The CDR3 DNA reads TGTGCCAGCAGCTTAGTCTCACGGAGGGAGTACTATGAGCAGTTCTTC.

As regards this clonotype: The germline gene is not matched at one end of the junction; a read error may be the cause. V is TRBV7-9 and J is TRBJ2-7; weak D call: TRBD1 (6 bases). This CDR3 spans 14 amino acids. Per germline, CDR1 SEHNR and CDR2 FQNEAQ (reference sequence). CDR3 bases: TGTGCCAGCAGCAGGGGGATAGGGGGAAACGAGCAATACTTC. Amino acid sequence: CASSRGIGGNEQYF.

This clonotype was recorded a few times. The chain employs TRBV6-1 and TRBJ2-2; tentative D call: TRBD1 (5 bases). The CDR3 sequence is 14 residues long. The V gene's germline CDR1 is MNHNS and CDR2 SASEGT. With 9 bases removed from V and 1 base from J, the gap between germline ends came to 12 bases. CDR3 sequence reads: CARRRDRNTGELFF. In nucleotides, the CDR3 is TGTGCCAGGAGGCGTGACAGGAACACCGGGGAGCTGTTTTTT.

With respect to this clonotype: The junction departs from germline at one end; a sequencing error may be responsible. This rearrangement joins TRBV6-5 to TRBJ2-7, with no clear D. Germline V gives CDR1 MNHEY, CDR2 SVGAGI. The CDR3 is made up of 12 amino acids. The CDR3, as DNA: TGTGCCGGCAGTACCGGGTCGAGGGAGCAGTACTTC. Residues: CAGSTGSREQYF.

This clonotype was recorded only once. The CDR3 does not close with the conserved phenylalanine or tryptophan, likely indicating a read error. It is unclear where the CDR3 begins or ends on the DNA, so no DNA is shown, and the CDR3 is as TCRdb lists it. V gene TRBV6-6 combines with J gene TRBJ2-7; the table's D call, TRBD1, was not checked against the DNA. The length of the CDR3 is 16 amino acids, counting both ends. Germline V CDR1 and CDR2: MNHNY, SVGAGI (reference sequence). The CDR3 sequence: CVSSYSGQRSSYEQYL.

In its sample, this clonotype was seen a few times. The chain couples TRBV7-3 to TRBJ2-3, with D possibly being TRBD1 (5 bases). The CDR3 extends over 15 amino acids. Germline CDR1 reads SGHTA; CDR2 reads FQGTGA. Deletions cut 2 bases from V and 2 bases from J, with 11 bases between. CDR3 sequence (DNA): TGTGCCAGCAGCTTACAGGGCGCGTACACAGATACGCAGTATTTT. It specifies CASSLQGAYTDTQYF.

The chain has TRBV11-3 and TRBJ2-7, with TRBD2 identical over 11 bases. The trim removed 0 bases at V and 2 bases at J, leaving 15 bases unmatched. The germline V gene encodes CDR1 SGHNT and CDR2 YENEEA. This CDR3 spans 20 amino acids. The CDR3 protein is CASSLETSGRHLRATYEQYF. In nucleotides, the CDR3 is TGTGCCAGCAGCTTAGAAACTAGCGGGAGACATCTTCGGGCAACCTACGAGCAGTACTTC.

The rearrangement uses TRBV29-1 and TRBJ2-1; D ambiguous. Trimming took off 5 bases at V and 4 bases at J, with 15 bases between the two ends. This CDR3 contains 14 residues. Germline-derived CDR1 and CDR2 are SQVTM and ANQGSEA. Here the CDR3 DNA reads TGCAGCGTTCATCATATCGGGTGGTACAATGAGCAGTTCTTC. Its translation: CSVHHIGWYNEQFF.

Worth noting for this clonotype: One junction end does not reproduce the germline sequence, and a read error may be involved. The J gene is TRBJ2-2, the V gene TRBV11-1; 11 bases map to TRBD1. Germline V CDR1 and CDR2: SGHAT, FQDESV (reference sequence). The CDR3 sequence is 14 residues long. The CDR3 DNA is TGTGCCGGCAAGGGACAGGGGGTAACTGGGGAACTGTTTTTT. This codes for CAGKGQGVTGELFF.

Regarding this clonotype: The conserved final phenylalanine or tryptophan is absent from the CDR3, which likely points to a read error. The chain employs TRBV11-2 and TRBJ2-1, with a tentative D call TRBD2 (6 bases). From germline, CDR1 is SGHAT and CDR2 FQNNGV. Trimming removed 1 base from V and 9 bases from J, with 22 bases in between. The CDR3 has 17 residues. DNA of the CDR3: TGTGCCAGCAGCTTAGGTCTGGTAGCAGGAGGGCCGATTGAGCAGTTCTTA. Its protein is CASSLGLVAGGPIEQFL.

This clonotype was recorded at least ten times. CDR3 in amino acids: CASSLVGSQNIQYF. The CDR3 nucleotides are TGCGCCAGCAGCTTGGTTGGTAGCCAAAACATTCAGTACTTC. The rearrangement uses TRBV5-1 and TRBJ2-4; unclear D gene. CDR1 is SGHRS and CDR2 is YFSETQ in the germline V gene. Trimming took off 0 bases at V and 5 bases at J, with 9 bases between the two ends. CDR3 size: 14 residues.

This chain connects TRBV28 to TRBJ1-2, with D possibly matching TRBD1 (5 bases). The ends were cut back, 2 bases at V and 4 bases at J, with 20 bases in the middle. The CDR3 runs 17 residues. Germline assignment: CDR1 MDHEN and CDR2 SYDVKM. The CDR3 is CASSLGAPRVLLYGYTF. CDR3 nucleotides: TGTGCCAGCAGTTTAGGGGCCCCCAGGGTGCTTCTCTATGGCTACACCTTC.

V usage is TRBV7-8 and J usage is TRBJ2-5; D not resolved. The CDR3 loop spans 13 amino acids. CDR1 is SGHVS and CDR2 is FQNEAQ in the germline V gene. V lost 10 bases and J 10 bases, leaving 22 bases between the germline ends. CDR3 sequence: CANSPFNLGLQYF. In DNA form, the CDR3 reads TGTGCCAACTCCCCTTTCAATCTTGGGCTCCAGTACTTC. Using reference TRBV7-8 and TRBJ2-5 for the parts outside the CDR3, the full variable domain is GAGVSQSPRYKVAKRGQDVALRCDPISGHVSLFWYQQALGQGPEFLTYFQNEAQLDKSGLPSDRFFAERPEGSVSTLKIQRTQQEDSAVYLCANSPFNLGLQYFGPGTRLLVL.

The chain recombines TRBV28 with TRBJ1-1; D is uncertain. This CDR3 has 14 amino acids. Germline CDR1 and CDR2: MDHEN and SYDVKM. V shed 2 bases and J shed 3 bases, with 10 bases lying between them. The CDR3 nucleotides are TGTGCCAGCAGTTTAGAACAACTTGACACTGAAGCTTTCTTT. Protein: CASSLEQLDTEAFF.

In regard to this clonotype: At one of its ends the junction is not consistent with the germline gene, which may arise from a read error. The J gene is TRBJ2-7, the V gene TRBV24-1; TRBD1 aligns across 8 bases. Germline lookup yields CDR1 KGHDR and CDR2 SFDVKD. This CDR3 comprises 16 residues. The CDR3 nucleotides are TGTACCACCAGTGACGATCCGGCCACAGGGGGCTACGAGCAGTACTTC. Translation gives CTTSDDPATGGYEQYF.